These 21 T cell receptor beta chains share one sample of origin, sequenced in a study of T cell repertoires in cytomegalovirus infection. No antigen has been identified for these receptors. Via MiXCR, TCRdb re-called the reads, giving one row per CDR3 protein. The top ten clones hold about 14% of a sample with approximately 1,000,000 distinct CDR3 sequences, about a third of them seen once. Material: cultured CD8+ T cells from PBMCs, obtained from culture after CMV antigen stimulation. These receptors all stem from a human donor in good health (CMV status not recorded). Some clones in this sample may be carry-over from other donors' samples.

This clonotype was detected only once. This chain links TRBV25-1 with TRBJ2-5, with D hard to call. The V and J ends lost 0 bases and 5 bases respectively, with 4 bases between them. Germline V CDR1 and CDR2: MGHDK, SYGVNS. The CDR3 runs to 12 residues. The DNA for the CDR3 is TGTGCCAGCAGTGAATACGGGGAGACCCAGTACTTC. The encoded protein is CASSEYGETQYF.

This clonotype was counted many times. V gene TRBV7-9 combines with J gene TRBJ2-7; weak D call: TRBD1 (6 bases). CDR3 length: 15 residues. Trimming cost V 5 bases and J 0 bases, with 14 bases left between them. Germline CDR1 is SEHNR and CDR2 is FQNEAQ (reference sequence). CDR3: CASSPRQAPSYEQYF. CDR3 nucleotides: TGTGCCAGCAGCCCGAGACAGGCCCCCTCCTACGAGCAGTACTTC.

The CDR3 DNA follows: TGTGCCAGCAGTGAACTCAGGCAGGAAGGAGATGAAAAACTGTTTTTT. This gives the protein CASSELRQEGDEKLFF. The rearrangement links TRBV2 to TRBJ1-4; D gene ambiguous. This CDR3 has 16 residues. CDR1 SNHLY and CDR2 FYNNEI come from the germline V gene. V was pared by 2 bases and J by 6 bases, with 16 bases between. Variable domain in full (rest from reference TRBV2 and TRBJ1-4): EPEVTQTPSHQVTQMGQEVILRCVPISNHLYFYWYRQILGQKVEFLVSFYNNEISEKSEIFDDQFSVERPDGSNFTLKIRSTKLEDSAMYFCASSELRQEGDEKLFFGSGTQLSVL.

In this sample, this clonotype turned up a few times. CDR3 region: CATPVGGSETQYF. In nucleotides, the CDR3 is TGTGCCACCCCTGTGGGGGGATCGGAGACCCAGTACTTC. The genes are TRBV2 and TRBJ2-5; weak D call: TRBD2 (6 bases). The germline V and J ends were trimmed by 10 bases and 5 bases, with 17 bases remaining between them. This CDR3 region has 13 residues. The germline V gene has CDR1 SNHLY and CDR2 FYNNEI. The full variable domain, its missing parts supplied by reference TRBV2 and TRBJ2-5, is EPEVTQTPSHQVTQMGQEVILRCVPISNHLYFYWYRQILGQKVEFLVSFYNNEISEKSEIFDDQFSVERPDGSNFTLKIRSTKLEDSAMYFCATPVGGSETQYFGPGTRLLVL.

The table lists this clonotype with a few counts. V gene TRBV4-2 combines with J gene TRBJ2-5; 11 bases align to TRBD2. The germline CDR1 and CDR2 sequences are LGHNA and YNFKEQ. The CDR3 length is 17 residues. The J segment lost 3 bases and the V segment lost 1 base, leaving 7 bases of the junction unmatched. Here the CDR3 DNA reads TGTGCCAGCAGCCAAGCAGGGACTAGCGGACCGAAAGAGACCCAGTACTTC. It encodes CASSQAGTSGPKETQYF.

This clonotype was recorded a few times. The chain recombines TRBV15 with TRBJ2-7; tentatively, D is TRBD1 or TRBD2 (5 bases each). From germline, CDR1 is LNHNV and CDR2 YYDKDF (reference sequence). V lost 5 bases and J 6 bases, leaving 11 bases between the germline ends. This CDR3 is 12 amino acids long. The CDR3 loop reads CATSGAGTEQYF. CDR3 coding DNA: TGTGCCACCAGCGGAGCAGGGACCGAGCAGTACTTC.

This clonotype was seen ten or more times. The J gene is TRBJ2-7, the V gene TRBV12-3 or TRBV12-4; possible D gene TRBD2, 5 bases. V lost 2 bases and J 6 bases, leaving 20 bases between the germline ends. This CDR3 spans 16 amino acids. The DNA for the CDR3 is TGTGCCAGCAGTTTAACGGAGGTATGGTCCCCACTCGAGCAGTACTTC. Amino acid sequence: CASSLTEVWSPLEQYF.

The CDR3 coding sequence is TGTGCCACCAGTGATTTTGGACTAGCGGGGGGGCCTAGCACAGATACGCAGTATTTT. Translated, it gives CATSDFGLAGGPSTDTQYF. This chain connects TRBV24-1 to TRBJ2-3, with TRBD2 matching 15 bases. The length of the CDR3 is 19 residues. Germline lookup yields CDR1 KGHDR and CDR2 SFDVKD. With 1 base clipped from V and 0 bases from J, the junction kept 4 bases outside the gene matches.

The CDR3 nucleotides read TGTGCCATCAGTGGAGGGCGAGATTTCGCGGGCTATGGCTACACCTTC. It yields the protein CAISGGRDFAGYGYTF. This chain uses TRBV10-3 with TRBJ1-2; D not certain. Per the germline V gene, CDR1 is ENHRY and CDR2 is SYGVKD. Trimming removed 4 bases from V and 4 bases from J, with 19 bases in between. The CDR3 has 16 amino acids.

This clonotype was counted a few times. The J gene is TRBJ2-7, the V gene TRBV6-1; D unresolved. Trimming removed 5 bases from V and 3 bases from J, with 5 bases in between. Germline assignment: CDR1 MNHNS and CDR2 SASEGT. CDR3 length: 11 residues. CDR3 loop: CASSTVYEQYV. The CDR3, as DNA: TGTGCCAGCAGTACAGTCTACGAGCAGTACGTC.

The chain carries TRBV6-2 or TRBV6-3 and TRBJ1-2, with TRBD1 identical over 10 bases. Trimming at V came to 0 bases and at J to 4 bases, leaving 5 bases not matched to a gene. CDR1 and CDR2 from the germline V gene are MNHEY and SVGEGT. CDR3 length: 16 residues. In DNA, the CDR3 is TGTGCCAGCAGTTACTCGCGACAGGGGGCGGGCTATGGCTACACCTTC. Residues: CASSYSRQGAGYGYTF.

This chain connects TRBV7-6 to TRBJ2-1, with TRBD2 matching 10 bases. J gave up 6 bases and V 7 bases, and 9 bases lay outside the gene matches. The CDR3 length is 15 residues. CDR1 is SGHVS and CDR2 is FNYEAQ in the germline V gene. The CDR3 protein is CASNRAGGDSNEQFF. The CDR3 DNA follows: TGTGCCAGCAATAGAGCGGGGGGGGACTCCAATGAGCAGTTCTTC. The whole variable domain, remainder taken from reference TRBV7-6 and TRBJ2-1, is GAGVSQSPRYKVTKRGQDVALRCDPISGHVSLYWYRQALGQGPEFLTYFNYEAQQDKSGLPNDRFSAERPEGSISTLTIQRTEQRDSAMYRCASNRAGGDSNEQFFGPGTRLTVL.

The CDR3 coding sequence is TGTGCCAGCAGCCAAGTTGGATATGGGCCGAACCCCTACGAGCAGTACTTC. It translates to CASSQVGYGPNPYEQYF. This chain joins TRBV3-1 and TRBJ2-7; D not certain. Trimming shortened V by 1 base and J by 2 bases, and 18 bases separated the two germline ends. The germline V gene encodes CDR1 LGHDT and CDR2 YNNKEL (reference sequence). This CDR3 comprises 17 residues.

This clonotype was recorded many times. V and J are TRBV18 and TRBJ1-1; 9 nucleotides agree with TRBD1. The CDR3 runs 18 residues. V trimming: 0 bases; J trimming: 0 bases; junction bases outside the gene matches: 8. Germline CDR1 reads KGHSH; CDR2 reads LQKENI. CDR3 bases: TGTGCCAGCTCACCACCACAGGGGGCTTCCCGCATGAACACTGAAGCTTTCTTT. This translates into CASSPPQGASRMNTEAFF.

The V gene is TRBV6-2 or TRBV6-3, the J gene TRBJ2-3; 13 nucleotides align to TRBD2. The V and J ends lost 6 bases and 3 bases, in that order; junction bases with no gene match: 6. The CDR3 has 16 amino acids. Germline V gene sequence: CDR1 MNHEY, CDR2 SVGEGT. CDR3 region: CASRDPGLAGTDTQYF. The CDR3 coding sequence is TGTGCCAGCAGGGACCCGGGACTAGCGGGGACAGATACGCAGTATTTT.

The gene calls are TRBV9 and TRBJ2-1; D is possibly TRBD2 (6 bases). The germline gives CDR1 SGDLS, CDR2 YYNGEE. The CDR3 runs to 14 residues. The ends were cut back, 7 bases at V and 8 bases at J, with 19 bases in the middle. CDR3 nucleotides: TGTGCCAGCGGGGCGGGGTTCCAGGGCGATGAGCAGTTCTTC. This encodes CASGAGFQGDEQFF.

The J gene is TRBJ1-1, the V gene TRBV7-6; perhaps TRBD1 as D (5 bases). The CDR3 contains 15 residues. Per germline, CDR1 SGHVS and CDR2 FNYEAQ. V was shortened by 5 bases and J by 3 bases, with 16 bases between the two germline ends. DNA of the CDR3: TGTGCCAGCAGCACGGGACCGGGCTGGGACACTGAAGCTTTCTTT. Translation: CASSTGPGWDTEAFF.

Turning to this clonotype: A much more abundant neighbour one base away suggests this may be a read error. V gene TRBV7-2 combines with J gene TRBJ2-7; no reliable D call. This CDR3 spans 14 amino acids. CDR1 is SGHTA and CDR2 is FQGNSA in the germline V gene. In DNA, the CDR3 is TGTGCCAGCAGCTTAGACTACTTATCTTACGATCAGTACTTC. Its translation: CASSLDYLSYDQYF.

V and J are TRBV29-1 and TRBJ2-4; D is perhaps TRBD2 (6 bases). This CDR3 has 15 amino acids. V was clipped by 0 bases and J by 6 bases, with 15 bases between them. CDR1 and CDR2 (germline): SQVTM, ANQGSEA. CDR3 residues: CSVEDPGTARNIQYF. The DNA for the CDR3 is TGCAGCGTTGAAGACCCCGGGACTGCCCGAAACATTCAGTACTTC.

There are many counts of this clonotype. The chain joins TRBV7-9 to TRBJ2-1; no clear D gene. The CDR3 totals 15 residues. Looked up from germline, CDR1 is SEHNR and CDR2 is FQNEAQ (reference sequence). V was pared by 0 bases and J by 5 bases, with 11 bases between. In nucleotides, the CDR3 is TGTGCCAGCAGCTTAGCGGGGTATCTTAACAATGAGCAGTTCTTC. This sequence encodes CASSLAGYLNNEQFF. The whole variable domain, filled in from reference TRBV7-9 and TRBJ2-1, reads DTGVSQNPRHKITKRGQNVTFRCDPISEHNRLYWYRQTLGQGPEFLTYFQNEAQLEKSRLLSDRFSAERPKGSFSTLEIQRTEQGDSAMYLCASSLAGYLNNEQFFGPGTRLTVL.

The table lists this clonotype with a few counts. The J gene is TRBJ1-3, the V gene TRBV7-9; 9 bases are a match to TRBD1. J gave up 3 bases and V 5 bases, and 5 bases lay outside the gene matches. In germline, CDR1 is SEHNR, CDR2 FQNEAQ (reference sequence). The CDR3 consists of 15 residues. CDR3: CASSPGTGLGNTIYF. As DNA, the CDR3 is TGTGCCAGCAGCCCCGGGACAGGGCTTGGAAACACCATATATTTT.